The sequence of this T cell receptor (beta chain) was determined in a study of cytomegalovirus exposure and HLA in healthy donors. Study overall: Earlier, 90 million to 140 million unique TCR beta sequences were recovered from around 200 million T cells by an analysis.

This PCR relied on a set of 60 Vbeta primers and 13 Jbeta primers. Assay used: immunoSEQ multiplex PCR; TCRdb lists only in-frame clones, some missing. The sample has roughly 180,000 clones, about 10% seen once. Between the trimmed V and J ends, which lost 4 bases and 5 bases, there was a span of 9 bases. Germline lookup yields CDR1 MNHEY and CDR2 SMNVEV (reference sequence). The CDR3 is 12 residues long. J is TRBJ2-7 and V is TRBV27; a possible D gene is TRBD2 (5 bases). The sequencing input was PBMCs. The TCR comes from a woman aged 25-40 years in good health and CMV-seropositive. This CDR3 reads CASSWPGNEQYF. DNA for the CDR3: TGTGCCAGCAGTTGGCCGGGGAACGAGCAGTACTTC.